The sequence of this T cell receptor (beta chain) was determined in a study of blood T cell repertoires in COVID-19. The CDR3 is 15 amino acids. The V end lost 6 bases, the J end lost 4 bases, and 18 bases lay between the germline ends. CDR1 and CDR2 from the germline V gene are KGHSH and LQKENI. Profiling relied on immunoSEQ multiplex PCR, and the TCRdb table lists in-frame clones only, not all of them. The sample yields approximately 110,000 clones, around 85% seen once. The sequence derives from a woman aged 80 or older with COVID-19, enrolled during active disease. The chain recombines TRBV18 with TRBJ1-1; D unresolved. The material sequenced was peripheral blood. As DNA, the CDR3 is TGTGCCAGCTCCCCCCCCGGAGGGCCGATCACTGAAGCTTTCTTT. The encoded protein is CASSPPGGPITEAFF.